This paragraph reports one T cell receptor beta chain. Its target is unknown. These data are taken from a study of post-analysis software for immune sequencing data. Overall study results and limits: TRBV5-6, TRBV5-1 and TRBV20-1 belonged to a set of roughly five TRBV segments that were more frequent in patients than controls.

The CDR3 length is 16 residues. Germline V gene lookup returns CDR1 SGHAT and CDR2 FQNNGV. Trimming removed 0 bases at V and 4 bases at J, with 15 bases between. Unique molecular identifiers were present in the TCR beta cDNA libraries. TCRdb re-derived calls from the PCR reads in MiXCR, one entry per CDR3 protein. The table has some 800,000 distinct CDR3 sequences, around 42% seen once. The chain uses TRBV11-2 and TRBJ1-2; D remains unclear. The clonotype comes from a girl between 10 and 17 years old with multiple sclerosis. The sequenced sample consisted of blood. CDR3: CASSLEFSGRPYGYTF. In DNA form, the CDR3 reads TGTGCCAGCAGCTTAGAATTTTCAGGCCGGCCCTATGGCTACACCTTC.